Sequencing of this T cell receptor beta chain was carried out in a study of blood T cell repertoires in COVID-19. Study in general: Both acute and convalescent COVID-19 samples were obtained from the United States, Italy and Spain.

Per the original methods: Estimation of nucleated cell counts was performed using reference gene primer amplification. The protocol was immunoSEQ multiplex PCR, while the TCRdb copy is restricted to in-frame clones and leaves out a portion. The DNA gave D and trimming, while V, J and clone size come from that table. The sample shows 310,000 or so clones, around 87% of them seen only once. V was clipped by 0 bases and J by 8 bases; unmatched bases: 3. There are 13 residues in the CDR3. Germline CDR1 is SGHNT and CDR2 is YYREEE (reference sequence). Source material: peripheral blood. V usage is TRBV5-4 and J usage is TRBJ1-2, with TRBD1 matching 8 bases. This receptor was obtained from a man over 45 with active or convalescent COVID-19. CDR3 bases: TGTGCCAGCAGCTTGGCGTGGACAGGGGGCTACACCTTC. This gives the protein CASSLAWTGGYTF.